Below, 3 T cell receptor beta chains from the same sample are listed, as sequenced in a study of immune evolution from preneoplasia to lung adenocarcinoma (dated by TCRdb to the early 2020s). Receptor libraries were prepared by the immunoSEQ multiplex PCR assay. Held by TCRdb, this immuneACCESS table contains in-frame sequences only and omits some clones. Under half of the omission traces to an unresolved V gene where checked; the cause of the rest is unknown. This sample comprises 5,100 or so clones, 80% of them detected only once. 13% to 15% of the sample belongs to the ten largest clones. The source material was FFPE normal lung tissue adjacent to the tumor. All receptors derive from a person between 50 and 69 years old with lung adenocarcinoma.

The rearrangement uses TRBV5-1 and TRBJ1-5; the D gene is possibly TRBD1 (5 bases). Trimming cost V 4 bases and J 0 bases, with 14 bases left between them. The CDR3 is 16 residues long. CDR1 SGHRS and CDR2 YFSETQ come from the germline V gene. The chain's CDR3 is CASSPGHGDSNQPQHF. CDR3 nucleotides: TGCGCCAGCAGCCCAGGACACGGGGATAGCAATCAGCCCCAGCATTTT.

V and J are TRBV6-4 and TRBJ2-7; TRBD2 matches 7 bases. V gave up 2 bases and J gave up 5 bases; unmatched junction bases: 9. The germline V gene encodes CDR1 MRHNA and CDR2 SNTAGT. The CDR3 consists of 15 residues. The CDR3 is CASSDEAGAPHEQYF. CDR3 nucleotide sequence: TGTGCCAGCAGTGACGAGGCGGGAGCCCCCCACGAGCAGTACTTC.

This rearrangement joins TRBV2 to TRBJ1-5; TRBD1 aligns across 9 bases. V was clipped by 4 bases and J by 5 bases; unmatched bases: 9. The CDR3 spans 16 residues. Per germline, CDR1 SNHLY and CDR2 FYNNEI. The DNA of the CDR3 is TGTGCCAGCAGTGGGGGGGGGACAGGGAGGGATCAGCCCCAGCATTTT. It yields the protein CASSGGGTGRDQPQHF.